This record looks at one T cell receptor (beta chain) sequence and its context. This clone occurred once. No antigen is known for it. No base-level quality is on record; no much larger clone is a single base apart. Using the deep immunoSEQ assay, TCR CDR3 regions were amplified from genomic DNA by multiplex PCR. Genomic DNA extracted from each cell subset was distributed evenly over all wells of several immunoSEQ 96-well plates, and each plate served as one replicate. Each replicate PCR for sorted subsets received around 200 ng genomic DNA, equal to roughly 30,000 T cell genomes. The purified libraries were quantified using a Qubit 3.0 fluorometer, sized with a Bioanalyzer 2100, and then quantified again using the KAPA Library Quantification kit. A separate single-read 150-cycle Illumina NextSeq 550 flow cell was used to sequence each immunoSEQ 96-well plate. The authors processed their data as follows. Because the immunoSEQ output held only junctional sequences and lacked quality scores, the filtering could not match the filtering applied to full-length reads. To assign V/J genes and CDR3, sequences were annotated using PyIR, a Python wrapper for IgBLAST v1.9, with IMGT germline references. Any read was removed if the V/J assignment was weak (E-value above 1e-6), the CDR3 was missing, or the read contained stop codons, out-of-frame junctions, or ambiguous translated residues. A V3J clonotype was defined by an identical inferred V gene, J gene, and CDR3 amino acid sequence. The percentage overlap between two repertoires was calculated by dividing the number of shared unique clonotypes by the size of the smaller repertoire. RTK rarefaction, the Chao1 estimator, and Recon v2.1 estimates of unobserved clonotypes were used to assess repertoire richness. Generation probabilities for all TCRbeta clonotypes obtained by the gDNA method from a handful of donors were computed using OLGA. Entries here come from immuneACCESS through TCRdb and include only in-frame sequences with V and J called. Some clones fail to appear in such tables; in the studies checked, an unresolved V gene covers under half of the shortfall, and the cause of the remainder is unknown. The V and J calls and clone size were taken over from that table, and D and trimming were inferred from the DNA. Here the sample has millions of clones; roughly 94% occur a single time. The ten biggest clones cover around 0.13% of the sample.

Ends trimmed: V by 5 bases, J by 4 bases; bases unmatched to a gene: 10. The CDR3, from cysteine to phenylalanine, totals 16 residues. Of all the DNA, just the CDR3 is kept, 48 bases in frame from base 1. The germline V gene (reference sequence) sets CDR1 to MNHEY and CDR2 to SMNVEV. The data were taken from a study of shared clonotypes between healthy human individuals (dated by TCRdb to about 2020). Background for the entire study: The cohort included three men and a couple of women between 18 and 49 years of age. Between about 0.8 and 9 billion PBMCs per donor were obtained by leukapheresis. Different laboratories and diverse techniques were used to prepare libraries and sequence TCR repertoires, to increase sequencing depth and limit assay-specific biases. For each donor, CD4 naive and CD4 memory were each run on three plates, CD8 naive on two plates, and CD8 memory on one plate. To estimate repertoire size and how much clonotype sharing occurs between individuals, the study deeply sequenced the blood TCR repertoires of roughly 5 healthy adults. Results and caveats for the whole study, not just this receptor: The small number of donors limited the genetic and exposure-history diversity represented. Across a few donors, around 5% of naive CD4, roughly 3.8% of naive CD8, about 2.3% of memory CD4, and under 0.45% of memory CD8 clonotypes were shared. Compared with non-shared clonotypes, the clonotypes found in all four sorted-subset donors had higher generation probabilities. Even with the large sequencing depth, rarefaction of the sorted-subset datasets indicated that sequencing was incomplete. Pairwise subsampling led to the expectation that sequencing depth would affect the degree of clonotype sharing among donors. Sampling was restricted to blood, and TCR repertoires in tissue are likely to differ from TCR repertoires in blood. Naive subsets generally had larger estimated clonotype richness than memory subsets.

The donors were healthy, HIV-negative adults who had no recently reported acute infections or vaccinations. Only Caucasian adults living in Nashville, Tennessee, USA were represented among the donors. CD4+ T cells were enriched through magnetic negative selection, after which naive cells were positively selected on CD45RA and the remaining negative fraction served as the memory subset. After blood collection by leukapheresis, PBMCs were isolated using Ficoll-Histopaque density gradient centrifugation and then cryopreserved in the vapor phase of liquid nitrogen. Analytical flow cytometry was used to check the purity and quantity of each magnetically sorted T cell population. Genomic DNA was isolated from every sorted fraction and measured by UV absorbance on a Nanodrop 2000c.

This receptor was identified in a man younger than 30 in good health. The rearranged segments are TRBV27 and TRBJ1-1, with 10 bases matching TRBD1. Sequencing input: naive CD4+ T cells sorted from blood. The sample's cell subset or site label, in plain terms: CD45RA+ positively selected. The CDR3 in this case is CASSTRDRGRGTEAFF. In nucleotide form, the sequence is TGTGCCAGCAGTACCCGGGACAGGGGAAGAGGCACTGAAGCTTTCTTT.